This T cell receptor (beta chain) was sequenced in a study of T-cell reconstitution after alpha-beta-depleted transplantation in children. Study-wide points: By about two months after transplant, alpha-beta T cells reportedly arose from several hundred graft clones that had expanded. Among T cells one year after transplant, newly produced cells accounted for most counts and diversity. Some patients' high day-60 TCRbeta diversity was attributed to recipient cells surviving conditioning.

TCRbeta library construction was performed incorporating unique molecular identifiers. TCRdb independently ran MiXCR on the PCR reads; one entry per CDR3 protein. Of more than 200,000 distinct CDR3 sequences listed, 20% to 30% are singletons. V was clipped by 4 bases and J by 7 bases, with 14 bases between them. The CDR3 runs to 13 residues. CDR1 and CDR2 (germline): SGHRS, YFSETQ. Concerning this clonotype: Its antigen is currently unknown.

This chain joins TRBV5-1 and TRBJ1-2; TRBD1 might be the D (6 bases). Specimen: PBMCs, mostly from graft donor cells, collected 360 days after TCRalphabeta/CD19-depleted stem cell transplant. This clonotype was sampled from a female patient aged 2-10 years who had a stem cell transplant for congenital amegakaryocytic thrombocytopenia, so the T cells may come from the graft donor. This CDR3 reads CASSPVGAVGYTF. CDR3 nucleotides: TGCGCCAGCAGCCCCGTGGGGGCGGTTGGCTACACCTTC. The full variable domain, in which reference TRBV5-1 and TRBJ1-2 provide the parts outside the CDR3, is KAGVTQTPRYLIKTRGQQVTLSCSPISGHRSVSWYQQTPGQGLQFLFEYFSETQRNKGNFPGRFSGRQFSNSRSEMNVSTLELGDSALYLCASSPVGAVGYTFGSGTRLTVV.